Listed here are 28 T cell receptor beta chains from one sample, sequenced in a study of T cell responses to AZD1222 COVID-19 vaccine. The method was immunoSEQ multiplex PCR; TCRdb's version includes in-frame clones alone and lacks a portion of them. Among 150,000 or so clones listed, 92% were seen once. This sample comprised peripheral blood, obtained on day 0 of AZD1222 vaccination. These receptors all come from an adult in good health.

The chain employs TRBV28 and TRBJ2-1; 10 bases align to TRBD1. Germline trimming cut 3 bases from V and 1 base from J; bases unmatched to any gene: 6. Germline V gene sequence: CDR1 MDHEN, CDR2 SYDVKM. The CDR3 runs 17 residues. The CDR3 loop reads CASSFWDRGFSYNEQFF. CDR3 DNA sequence: TGTGCCAGCAGTTTCTGGGACAGGGGCTTTTCCTACAATGAGCAGTTCTTC.

CDR3 protein: CASSDLTSGGTSSYNEQFF. CDR3 nucleotide sequence: TGTGCCAGCAGTGACTTGACTAGCGGGGGGACGAGCTCCTACAATGAGCAGTTCTTC. The chain couples TRBV6-1 to TRBJ2-1; TRBD2 matches at 13 bases. The trim removed 3 bases at V and 0 bases at J, leaving 8 bases unmatched. Germline CDR1 and CDR2: MNHNS and SASEGT. This CDR3 contains 19 residues.

This sequence joins TRBV11-2 and TRBJ2-1, with D perhaps matching TRBD2 (6 bases). CDR1 is SGHAT and CDR2 is FQNNGV in the germline V gene. Trimming left V 8 bases short and J 4 bases short, with 12 bases between. This CDR3 has 13 residues. The CDR3 DNA sequence: TGTGCCAGCCTTTCGGGGGAATACAATGAGCAGTTCTTC. This codes for CASLSGEYNEQFF.

The chain uses TRBV2 and TRBJ1-3; D not resolved. Trimming cost V 4 bases and J 6 bases, with 4 bases left between them. Germline V gives CDR1 SNHLY, CDR2 FYNNEI. This CDR3 comprises 11 residues. The CDR3 here is CASSVLNTIYF. The CDR3 nucleotides are TGTGCCAGCAGTGTGTTAAACACCATATATTTT.

The CDR3 DNA reads as TGTGCCAGTTCACATCATTTGGGCGAGCAGTACTTC. It is translated as CASSHHLGEQYF. The chain couples TRBV6-6 to TRBJ2-7; D unclear. Germline assignment: CDR1 MNHNY and CDR2 SVGAGI (reference sequence). Trimming stripped 9 bases from V and 6 bases from J, with 15 bases between. The CDR3 consists of 12 residues.

The chain links TRBV6-5 to TRBJ2-5; D ambiguous. Germline CDR1 MNHEY, CDR2 SVGAGI. The CDR3 totals 14 residues. V was cut by 0 bases and J by 7 bases, with 12 bases left in between. DNA for the CDR3: TGTGCCAGCAGTTACTCGAAGTCCATGGGGACCCAGTACTTC. Translating it yields CASSYSKSMGTQYF.

The rearrangement joins TRBV7-8 to TRBJ2-5, with 7 bases fitting TRBD2. The CDR3 spans 14 residues. Trimming removed 1 base from V and 3 bases from J; junction bases left unmatched: 2. In germline, CDR1 is SGHVS, CDR2 FQNEAQ. The chain's CDR3 is CASSLVGGEETQYF. Written as DNA, the CDR3 is TGTGCCAGCAGCTTAGTGGGAGGGGAAGAGACCCAGTACTTC. Variable domain in full (rest from reference TRBV7-8 and TRBJ2-5): GAGVSQSPRYKVAKRGQDVALRCDPISGHVSLFWYQQALGQGPEFLTYFQNEAQLDKSGLPSDRFFAERPEGSVSTLKIQRTQQEDSAVYLCASSLVGGEETQYFGPGTRLLVL.

The V and J genes are TRBV24-1 and TRBJ2-5; 10 nucleotides match TRBD2. CDR3 length equals 16 residues. With V trimmed by 7 bases and J by 5 bases, 12 bases remained unmatched. CDR1 and CDR2 from the germline V gene are KGHDR and SFDVKD. CDR3 protein: CATSSRAGGPWETQYF. CDR3 DNA sequence: TGTGCCACCAGCTCCCGAGCGGGGGGGCCGTGGGAGACCCAGTACTTC.

This clone was detected only once. The chain links TRBV7-2 to TRBJ2-3, with D unclear. Germline CDR1 is SGHTA and CDR2 is FQGNSA. The CDR3 is made up of 12 amino acids. Trimming removed 5 bases at V and 6 bases at J, with 9 bases between. Here the CDR3 reads CASSLLGDTQYF. For the CDR3, the DNA is TGTGCCAGCAGCCTCCTGGGGGATACGCAGTATTTT.

The chain has TRBV2 and TRBJ1-6, with TRBD1 matching 8 bases. With 6 bases clipped from V and 1 base from J, the junction kept 5 bases outside the gene matches. Germline CDR1 and CDR2: SNHLY and FYNNEI. The CDR3 is made up of 16 amino acids. CDR3 in DNA: TGTGCCAGCAGGGACAGGGCGGCATCCTATAATTCACCCCTCCACTTT. Amino acid sequence: CASRDRAASYNSPLHF.

This clone was seen a single time. The chain combines TRBV10-3 with TRBJ2-7, with 7 bases aligning to TRBD1. From germline, CDR1 is ENHRY and CDR2 SYGVKD. The CDR3 is made up of 12 amino acids. V trimming: 6 bases; J trimming: 4 bases; junction bases outside the gene matches: 3. In DNA, the CDR3 is TGTGCCATCAGCCGGGACAGTTACGAGCAGTACTTC. Amino acids: CAISRDSYEQYF.

The V and J genes are TRBV29-1 and TRBJ2-5, with TRBD1 as a possible D gene (6 bases). CDR1 SQVTM and CDR2 ANQGSEA come from the germline V gene. The V end lost 8 bases, the J end lost 1 base, and 14 bases lay between the germline ends. CDR3 length equals 13 residues. The CDR3 reads CSKTTGTQETQYF. In DNA form, the CDR3 reads TGCAGCAAGACGACAGGAACCCAAGAGACCCAGTACTTC.

The V call is TRBV2, the J call TRBJ1-3; D gene uncertain. Germline V gives CDR1 SNHLY, CDR2 FYNNEI. The length of the CDR3 is 13 residues. Trimming shortened V by 4 bases and J by 2 bases, and 6 bases separated the two germline ends. CDR3 sequence reads: CASSVLPGNTIYF. Written as DNA, the CDR3 is TGTGCCAGCAGTGTCCTACCTGGAAACACCATATATTTT. The full variable domain, rest sourced from reference TRBV2 and TRBJ1-3, is EPEVTQTPSHQVTQMGQEVILRCVPISNHLYFYWYRQILGQKVEFLVSFYNNEISEKSEIFDDQFSVERPDGSNFTLKIRSTKLEDSAMYFCASSVLPGNTIYFGEGSWLTVV.

V usage is TRBV19 and J usage is TRBJ1-5; 8 bases line up with TRBD1. Germline CDR1 LNHDA, CDR2 SQIVND (reference sequence). V lost 0 bases, J lost 6 bases, and 4 bases stayed unmatched. The CDR3 is 15 residues long. CDR3 region: CASSIDSGGGQPQHF. CDR3 nucleotides: TGTGCCAGTAGTATAGATTCAGGGGGCGGTCAGCCCCAGCATTTT.

The chain is built from TRBV20-1 and TRBJ2-2; D possibly corresponds to TRBD1 (5 bases). This CDR3 is built from 16 residues. V shed 3 bases and J shed 4 bases, with 18 bases lying between them. Germline CDR1 is DFQATT and CDR2 is SNEGSKA (reference sequence). CDR3 sequence reads: CSASELRRQSTGELFF. The CDR3 nucleotides are TGCAGTGCTAGTGAACTAAGGAGACAGTCCACCGGGGAGCTGTTTTTT.

This clone was seen just once. The rearrangement links TRBV11-2 to TRBJ1-1; no reliable D call. This CDR3 has 13 residues. Germline lookup yields CDR1 SGHAT and CDR2 FQNNGV. V was cut by 5 bases and J by 0 bases, with 7 bases left in between. Written as DNA, the CDR3 is TGTGCCAGCAGCCATACTGTGAACACTGAAGCTTTCTTT. Protein: CASSHTVNTEAFF.

V is TRBV6-1 and J is TRBJ2-2, with D maybe TRBD2 (6 bases). Germline V gene data show CDR1 as MNHNS and CDR2 as SASEGT. The CDR3 contains 12 residues. V was shortened by 6 bases and J by 6 bases, with 8 bases between the two germline ends. This CDR3 reads CASRGLAGELFF. CDR3 nucleotide sequence: TGTGCCAGCAGGGGACTGGCCGGGGAGCTGTTTTTT.

The chain links TRBV6-5 to TRBJ1-5; D remains ambiguous. The length of the CDR3 is 15 residues. V was shortened by 3 bases and J by 6 bases, with 15 bases between the two germline ends. Germline lookup yields CDR1 MNHEY and CDR2 SVGAGI. DNA for the CDR3: TGTGCCAGCAGTTATGGGCCTCCCTCCACTCAGCCCCAGCATTTT. Protein sequence: CASSYGPPSTQPQHF.

The chain uses TRBV15 and TRBJ2-7, with 11 positions matching TRBD2. The trim removed 0 bases at V and 4 bases at J, leaving 5 bases unmatched. This CDR3 spans 16 amino acids. CDR1 and CDR2 (germline): LNHNV, YYDKDF (reference sequence). CDR3 in amino acids: CATSRELAGALYEQYF. CDR3 coding DNA: TGTGCCACCAGCAGAGAACTAGCGGGAGCGTTATACGAGCAGTACTTC.

This sequence joins TRBV5-1 and TRBJ2-5; tentatively, D is TRBD2 (6 bases). In germline, CDR1 is SGHRS, CDR2 YFSETQ. Deletions cut 0 bases from V and 1 base from J, with 13 bases between. The CDR3 runs to 16 residues. The CDR3 bases are TGCGCCAGCAGCTTGGATGCGGGGCGAATCCAAGAGACCCAGTACTTC. Translating it yields CASSLDAGRIQETQYF.

This chain uses TRBV11-2 with TRBJ2-1; TRBD2 is a possible D gene (6 bases). Germline V gene lookup returns CDR1 SGHAT and CDR2 FQNNGV. The germline V and J ends were trimmed by 5 bases and 5 bases, with 16 bases remaining between them. The CDR3 runs 15 residues. This CDR3 reads CASSPGGTVHNEQFF. In nucleotides, the CDR3 is TGTGCCAGCAGCCCTGGCGGGACGGTCCACAATGAGCAGTTCTTC.

Only one count was recorded for this clone. The V gene is TRBV14, the J gene TRBJ2-7; D is ambiguous. Germline lookup yields CDR1 SGHDN and CDR2 FVKESK. Deletions cut 0 bases from V and 2 bases from J, with 11 bases between. The CDR3 spans 15 residues. The CDR3 spells CASSQDPTEAYEQYF. The CDR3 coding sequence is TGTGCCAGCAGCCAAGACCCGACGGAAGCCTACGAGCAGTACTTC.

The chain carries TRBV5-8 and TRBJ2-1; 11 bases fit TRBD2. This CDR3 has 15 amino acids. V shed 0 bases, J shed 9 bases, and the junction held 5 bases outside the gene matches. The germline V gene has CDR1 SGHTS and CDR2 YDEGEE. CDR3 amino acids: CASSLALAGAGEQFF. The CDR3 nucleotides read TGTGCCAGCAGCTTGGCACTAGCGGGGGCAGGTGAGCAGTTCTTC.

This sequence joins TRBV24-1 and TRBJ2-6; the match to TRBD1 covers 7 bases. The germline V gene has CDR1 KGHDR and CDR2 SFDVKD. Losses at the gene ends were 9 bases for V and 3 bases for J; bases not matched to a gene: 10. The CDR3 sequence is 16 residues long. The CDR3 spells CATGRTGGLGANVLTF. DNA of the CDR3: TGTGCCACCGGTCGGACAGGTGGGCTTGGGGCCAACGTCCTGACTTTC.

This clone is a singleton in its sample. V usage is TRBV4-1 and J usage is TRBJ2-7, with 7 bases fitting TRBD1. V was pared by 0 bases and J by 1 base, with 3 bases of the junction left unmatched. Germline V gene lookup returns CDR1 MGHRA and CDR2 YSYEKL. There are 15 residues in the CDR3. The CDR3 is CASSQDWDSSYEQYF. In DNA, the CDR3 is TGCGCCAGCAGCCAAGATTGGGACAGTTCCTACGAGCAGTACTTC.

The chain recombines TRBV7-2 with TRBJ2-3, with a possible D match to TRBD2 (6 bases). The CDR3 totals 15 residues. Germline CDR1 is SGHTA and CDR2 is FQGNSA. Trimming stripped 1 base from V and 1 base from J, with 9 bases between. The CDR3 loop reads CASSLVGGGTDTQYF. In DNA, the CDR3 is TGTGCCAGCAGCTTAGTTGGCGGGGGCACAGATACGCAGTATTTT.

The gene calls are TRBV28 and TRBJ1-2; the match to TRBD1 covers 8 bases. This CDR3 comprises 15 residues. The V and J ends lost 5 bases and 4 bases, in that order; junction bases with no gene match: 9. The germline V gene has CDR1 MDHEN and CDR2 SYDVKM. The CDR3 loop reads CASSPGQVMFYGYTF. Here the CDR3 DNA reads TGTGCCAGCAGTCCGGGACAGGTGATGTTCTATGGCTACACCTTC.

The chain combines TRBV2 with TRBJ1-6; a weak D match, TRBD1 (5 bases). The CDR3 is 16 amino acids. Germline CDR1 and CDR2: SNHLY and FYNNEI. The V end lost 11 bases, the J end lost 9 bases, and 26 bases lay between the germline ends. CDR3: CASRAGVGVVISPLHF. CDR3 sequence (DNA): TGTGCCTCCAGGGCGGGGGTTGGAGTCGTAATTTCACCCCTCCACTTT.